These T cell receptor beta chains were read from a single sample in a study of blood T cell repertoires in COVID-19. Sequenced by immunoSEQ multiplex PCR; TCRdb stores in-frame clones only, minus some. The sample includes over 150,000 clones, less than 85% of them seen just once. The sequenced sample consisted of peripheral blood. These receptors were taken from a human donor in a cohort sampled during active COVID-19. Both conserved end residues are part of each CDR3. Fields, in order: J gene, V gene, CDR3 protein.

J gene: TRBJ1-3
V gene: TRBV9
CDR3 protein: CASSVDQGAPGNTIYF

J gene: TRBJ2-7
V gene: TRBV11-2
CDR3 protein: CASSLATYEQYF

J gene: TRBJ1-2
V gene: TRBV21-1
CDR3 protein: CASNRQGLRDGYTF

J gene: TRBJ2-5
V gene: TRBV15
CDR3 protein: CATSKYPEETQYF

J gene: TRBJ1-5
V gene: TRBV19
CDR3 protein: CASSTRDRVGPQHF

J gene: TRBJ1-2
V gene: TRBV20-1
CDR3 protein: CSASAGANYGYTF

J gene: TRBJ1-6
V gene: TRBV2
CDR3 protein: CASRSDRNSPLHF

J gene: TRBJ1-1
V gene: TRBV14
CDR3 protein: CASSHRGLTEAFF

J gene: TRBJ1-2
V gene: TRBV19
CDR3 protein: CASSPGSYGYTF

J gene: TRBJ2-5
V gene: TRBV19
CDR3 protein: CASSSTLGHTQETQYF

J gene: TRBJ2-5
V gene: TRBV6-2/TRBV6-3
CDR3 protein: CASSPEETQYF

J gene: TRBJ2-2
V gene: TRBV9
CDR3 protein: CASSVPGGGASLNTGELFF

J gene: TRBJ1-5
V gene: TRBV25-1
CDR3 protein: CASSKTRGNNSNQPQHF

J gene: TRBJ2-7
V gene: TRBV10-3
CDR3 protein: CAISFPSGDHSYEQYF

J gene: TRBJ2-2
V gene: TRBV13
CDR3 protein: CASSLTSYTGELFF

J gene: TRBJ1-5
V gene: TRBV13
CDR3 protein: CASSLQGIDQPQHF

J gene: TRBJ2-1
V gene: TRBV4-1
CDR3 protein: CASSQAGGPYNEQFF

J gene: TRBJ1-1
V gene: TRBV7-9
CDR3 protein: CASSPGQGPIAFF

J gene: TRBJ2-7
V gene: TRBV6-5
CDR3 protein: CASSYSYREHYYEQYF

J gene: TRBJ2-5
V gene: TRBV5-1
CDR3 protein: CASSLIQGYPQETQYF

J gene: TRBJ2-5
V gene: TRBV23-1
CDR3 protein: CARFPWGVEETQYF

J gene: TRBJ2-2
V gene: TRBV3-1/TRBV3-2
CDR3 protein: CASSQGGGSTGELFF

J gene: TRBJ1-2
V gene: TRBV14
CDR3 protein: CASSQEGVPWDGYTF

J gene: TRBJ1-6
V gene: TRBV7-2
CDR3 protein: CASSLSTASPLHF

J gene: TRBJ2-2
V gene: TRBV27
CDR3 protein: CASSPGTVGTGELFF

J gene: TRBJ2-3
V gene: TRBV7-6
CDR3 protein: CASSSGSADTQYF

J gene: TRBJ1-4
V gene: TRBV27
CDR3 protein: CASSLSNWGQEKLFF

J gene: TRBJ2-7
V gene: TRBV9
CDR3 protein: CASSVGHSYEQYF

J gene: TRBJ1-5
V gene: TRBV19
CDR3 protein: CASYQGAGQPQHF

J gene: TRBJ2-6
V gene: TRBV7-8
CDR3 protein: CASSLAYEGVVSGANVLTF

J gene: TRBJ1-2
V gene: TRBV2
CDR3 protein: CASSDSSGTGDGYTF

J gene: TRBJ1-2
V gene: TRBV6-5
CDR3 protein: CASRRQARDGYTF

J gene: TRBJ1-6
V gene: TRBV6-5
CDR3 protein: CASKHQGRNSPLHF

J gene: TRBJ1-5
V gene: TRBV18
CDR3 protein: CASSTDRVASNQPQHF

J gene: TRBJ1-3
V gene: TRBV5-4
CDR3 protein: CASSLAGVRGNTIYF

J gene: TRBJ2-7
V gene: TRBV7-6
CDR3 protein: CASSYDRTYEQYF

J gene: TRBJ2-3
V gene: TRBV19
CDR3 protein: CASSIVGGGSTDTQYF

J gene: TRBJ1-5
V gene: TRBV19
CDR3 protein: CASSALARVGQPQHF

J gene: TRBJ2-7
V gene: TRBV5-6
CDR3 protein: CASSLVDRGSEQYF

J gene: TRBJ1-2
V gene: TRBV6-1
CDR3 protein: CASSEMGPEGYTF

J gene: TRBJ1-1
V gene: TRBV29-1
CDR3 protein: CSVVVGNTEAFF

J gene: TRBJ2-1
V gene: TRBV9
CDR3 protein: CASSVSSHEQFF

J gene: TRBJ1-1
V gene: TRBV14
CDR3 protein: CASSQEGGSNTEAFF

J gene: TRBJ1-1
V gene: TRBV6-5
CDR3 protein: CASSRTGSNTEAFF

J gene: TRBJ2-5
V gene: TRBV25-1
CDR3 protein: CASSEFRTEQETQYF

J gene: TRBJ1-5
V gene: TRBV7-2
CDR3 protein: CASSPLGYSNQPQHF

J gene: TRBJ2-1
V gene: TRBV24-1
CDR3 protein: CATSDSGGIDEQFF

J gene: TRBJ1-1
V gene: TRBV29-1
CDR3 protein: CSVERGLGTEAFF

J gene: TRBJ2-3
V gene: TRBV7-9
CDR3 protein: CASSLPRAGTGDTQYF

J gene: TRBJ1-1
V gene: TRBV6-5
CDR3 protein: CASRRGGVEDTEAFF

J gene: TRBJ1-5
V gene: TRBV12-3/TRBV12-4
CDR3 protein: CASNPTPNQPQHF

J gene: TRBJ1-2
V gene: TRBV5-5
CDR3 protein: CASSLEVTLTGGYTF

J gene: TRBJ2-7
V gene: TRBV27
CDR3 protein: CASSLFSGGSDEQYF

J gene: TRBJ2-1
V gene: TRBV5-1
CDR3 protein: CASSFPTSGGRAYNEQFF

J gene: TRBJ2-7
V gene: TRBV3-1/TRBV3-2
CDR3 protein: CASSQDPPRGEQYF

J gene: TRBJ2-5
V gene: TRBV5-1
CDR3 protein: CASKLGAVGETQYF

J gene: TRBJ1-2
V gene: TRBV5-6
CDR3 protein: CASSLGGPWGYTF

J gene: TRBJ2-3
V gene: TRBV28
CDR3 protein: CASSIKDLTADTQYF

J gene: TRBJ1-1
V gene: TRBV11-2
CDR3 protein: CASSSTTGGALGTEAFF